This TCR beta chain is from a study of blood T cells in healthy people across ages. Peripheral blood samples of roughly 9.8 milliliters were drawn from each donor. Researchers report isolating at least 6 million PBMCs per sample. A second PCR, run for roughly 7 to 12 cycles, used a sample-barcoded 5' primer plus a J-beta primer mix. One entry per CDR3 protein, called by TCRdb with MiXCR from the 5' RACE reads. Found here are around 870,000 distinct CDR3 sequences, more than 25% of them singletons; the top ten hold around a sixth. The length of the CDR3 is 13 residues. Trimming took 2 bases from V and 4 from J, leaving 11 bases between them. CDR1 and CDR2 (germline): GTSNPN, SVGIG (reference sequence). Study-wide results and caveats: Compared with aged donors, long-lived donors showed fewer expanded clones, suggesting selection.

Note on this clonotype: Its antigen remains unknown.

The sequenced material came from blood. The receptor comes from an elderly woman in good health. The chain recombines TRBV30 with TRBJ1-1; D is unresolved. The CDR3 coding sequence is TGTGCCTGGAGTATGCCCCCGAGCACTGAAGCTTTCTTT. This encodes CAWSMPPSTEAFF.